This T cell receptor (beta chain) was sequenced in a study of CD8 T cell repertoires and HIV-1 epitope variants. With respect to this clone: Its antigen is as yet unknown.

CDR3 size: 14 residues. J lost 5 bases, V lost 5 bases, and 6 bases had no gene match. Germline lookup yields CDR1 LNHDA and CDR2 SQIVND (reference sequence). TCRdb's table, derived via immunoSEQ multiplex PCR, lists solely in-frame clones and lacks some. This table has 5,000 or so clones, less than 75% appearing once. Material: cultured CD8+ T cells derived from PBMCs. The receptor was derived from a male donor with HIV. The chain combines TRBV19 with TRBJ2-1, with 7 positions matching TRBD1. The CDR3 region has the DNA TGTGCCAGTAGTGGTTCGACAGGGAACAATGAGCAGTTCTTC. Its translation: CASSGSTGNNEQFF.